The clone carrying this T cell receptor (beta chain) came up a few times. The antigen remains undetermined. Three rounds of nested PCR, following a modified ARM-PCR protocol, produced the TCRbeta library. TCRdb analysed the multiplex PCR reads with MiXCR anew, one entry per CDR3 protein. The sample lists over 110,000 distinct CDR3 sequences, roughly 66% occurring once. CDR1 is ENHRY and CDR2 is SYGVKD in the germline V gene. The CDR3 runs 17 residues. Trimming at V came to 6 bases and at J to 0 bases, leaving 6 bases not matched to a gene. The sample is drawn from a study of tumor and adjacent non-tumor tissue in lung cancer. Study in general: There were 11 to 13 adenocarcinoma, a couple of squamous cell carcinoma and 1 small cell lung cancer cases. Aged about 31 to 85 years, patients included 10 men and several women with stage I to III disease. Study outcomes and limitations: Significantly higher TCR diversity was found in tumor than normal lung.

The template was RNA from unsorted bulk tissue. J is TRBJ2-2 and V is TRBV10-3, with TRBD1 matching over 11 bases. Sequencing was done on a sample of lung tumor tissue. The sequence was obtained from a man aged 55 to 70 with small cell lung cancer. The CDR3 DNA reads TGTGCCATCAGGGCGGGGACAGGGGGTTCGAACACCGGGGAGCTGTTTTTT. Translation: CAIRAGTGGSNTGELFF.